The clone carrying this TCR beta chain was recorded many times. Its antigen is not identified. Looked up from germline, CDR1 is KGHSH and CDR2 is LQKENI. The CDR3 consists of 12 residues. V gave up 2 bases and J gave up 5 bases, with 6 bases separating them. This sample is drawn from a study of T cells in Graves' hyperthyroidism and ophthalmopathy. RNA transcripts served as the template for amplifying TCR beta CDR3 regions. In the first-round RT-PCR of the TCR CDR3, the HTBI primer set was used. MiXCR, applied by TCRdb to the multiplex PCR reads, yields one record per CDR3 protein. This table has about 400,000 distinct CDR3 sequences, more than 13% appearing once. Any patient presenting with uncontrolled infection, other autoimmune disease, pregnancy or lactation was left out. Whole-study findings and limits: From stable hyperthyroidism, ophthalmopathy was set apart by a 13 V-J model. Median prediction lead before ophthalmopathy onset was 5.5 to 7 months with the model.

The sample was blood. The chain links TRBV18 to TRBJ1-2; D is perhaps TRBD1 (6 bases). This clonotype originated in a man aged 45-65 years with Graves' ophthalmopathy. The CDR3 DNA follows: TGTGCCAGCTCACCAGGACAGTATGGCTACACCTTC. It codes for CASSPGQYGYTF.